This T cell receptor (beta chain) was identified during a study of T-cell reconstitution after alpha-beta-depleted transplantation in children. The CDR3 extends over 15 amino acids. V trimming: 5 bases; J trimming: 2 bases; junction bases outside the gene matches: 4. CDR1 is LNHDA and CDR2 is SQIVND in the germline V gene (reference sequence). Unique molecular identifiers were incorporated when the TCRbeta library was constructed. One entry per CDR3 protein, called by TCRdb with MiXCR from the PCR reads. This sample has around 300,000 distinct CDR3 sequences, with around a tenth found just once. The receptor was derived from a male patient aged 2-9 years who had a stem cell transplant for chronic granulomatous disease, so the T cells may come from the graft donor. This sequence joins TRBV19 and TRBJ2-3; 10 nucleotides align to TRBD1. This material consisted of peripheral blood, taken 180 days after TCRalphabeta/CD19-depleted stem cell transplant. DNA for the CDR3: TGTGCCAGTAGTCAGGGGACAGGGGTCACAGATACGCAGTATTTT. Its protein is CASSQGTGVTDTQYF. The full variable domain, with the rest looked up from reference TRBV19 and TRBJ2-3, is DGGITQSPKYLFRKEGQNVTLSCEQNLNHDAMYWYRQDPGQGLRLIYYSQIVNDFQKGDIAEGYSVSREKKESFPLTVTSAQKNPTAFYLCASSQGTGVTDTQYFGPGTRLTVL.